A selection of T cell receptor beta chains follows, all from one sample in a study of blood T cell repertoires in COVID-19. Clones were sequenced by immunoSEQ multiplex PCR, and TCRdb holds only the in-frame ones, with some missing. Seen here are 180,000 or so clones, roughly 80% observed once, and the top ten hold 4.4%. The sample taken for sequencing was PBMCs or T cells enriched from blood (not recorded which). These receptors were obtained from a woman between 45 and 60 years old who had recovered from COVID-19. Each CDR3 is given with its conserved first and last residue. A D gene is named only where the DNA matches it firmly. A row's size may be missing; if present it is once, few, many or a size class.

>TRBV5-5|17|.|TRBJ1-3|.
TGTGCCAGCAGCCGGGGGGCGGATTATACCTCTGGAAACACCATATATTTT
CASSRGADYTSGNTIYF
>TRBV4-1|16|once|TRBJ1-6|.
TGCGCCAGCAGCCAAGTCCGGGACACCGATAATTCACCCCTCCACTTT
CASSQVRDTDNSPLHF
>TRBV30|15|once|TRBJ1-2|.
TGTGCCTGGAGTGATTCCTCAGGCCCCAACTATGGCTACACCTTC
CAWSDSSGPNYGYTF
>TRBV7-2|15|.|TRBJ2-5|TRBD1
TGTGCCAGCAGCTTAGGAGGGGGCTACCAAGAGACCCAGTACTTC
CASSLGGGYQETQYF
>TRBV7-9|15|.|TRBJ1-4|.
TGTGCCAGCAGCCGACAGATTGCAACTAATGAAAAACTGTTTTTT
CASSRQIATNEKLFF
>TRBV30|13|few|TRBJ1-2|TRBD1
TGTGCCTGGATAGGGACAGGGGGCGGGGGCTACACCTTC
CAWIGTGGGGYTF
>TRBV5-1|17|.|TRBJ1-4|.
TGCGCCAGCGCTCGGAGTCTATTGGAGCAGACTAATGAAAAACTGTTTTTT
CASARSLLEQTNEKLFF
>TRBV7-2|14|.|TRBJ2-2|TRBD1
TGTGCCAGCAGACCTCAGGGGGCCACCGGGGAGCTGTTTTTT
CASRPQGATGELFF
>TRBV7-2|16|.|TRBJ2-1|TRBD2
TGTGCCAGCAGCTTAGGGGGCGTAGCGGGGGTTAATGAGCAGTTCTTC
CASSLGGVAGVNEQFF
>TRBV30|16|.|TRBJ1-6|.
TGTGCCTGGAGTGTAAGCAGGGTGGCTAGCGGATCACCCCTCCACTTT
CAWSVSRVASGSPLHF
>TRBV23-1|17|once|TRBJ2-2|.
TGCGCCAGCAGTCAAGGACTCCTAGGTCTGGGCACCGGGGAGCTGTTTTTT
CASSQGLLGLGTGELFF
>TRBV7-3|16|.|TRBJ2-3|.
TGTGCCAGCAGCTTAGGGCTAGGGGAGGGCACAGATACGCAGTATTTT
CASSLGLGEGTDTQYF
>TRBV12-3/TRBV12-4|13|.|TRBJ2-5|.
TGTGCCAGCAGTTTCAATCCGGGGGAGACCCAGTACTTC
CASSFNPGETQYF
>TRBV5-1|20|.|TRBJ1-1|.
TGCGCCAGCAGCCAACTTATACAGGAGGGACTAGGTCGAAAGAACACTGAAGCTTTCTTT
CASSQLIQEGLGRKNTEAFF
>TRBV11-2|14|few|TRBJ1-2|.
TGTGCCAGCAGCTTAGACCGAGCGGGGCATGGCTACACCTTC
CASSLDRAGHGYTF